Listed here is a single T cell receptor beta chain. This clone was seen more than once but under ten times. Its recognized antigen is unknown. It has no much larger one-base neighbor in the sample; base qualities were not kept. In the same sample, other DNA sequences code for this CDR3. CDR1 and CDR2, per the germline V gene (reference sequence), are MNHNY and SVGAGI. V and J are trimmed by 6 bases and 1 base, and the gene matches miss 5 bases of the junction. From the cysteine through the phenylalanine, the CDR3 covers 14 amino acids. The kept DNA is CDR3 alone, 42 bases in frame from the first base. The time point label, read with the paper, signifies: week 5, during vaccination. A 20-mer mutant IDH1 peptide at 300 micrograms in Montanide made up each vaccine dose, which was injected subcutaneously together with topical imiquimod. Newly diagnosed WHO grade 3 or 4 IDH1-mutant astrocytomas showing loss of nuclear ATRX were present in the donors. The samples were drawn from NOA16, a multicentre, single-arm, open-label phase I trial in Germany that tested a mutant IDH1 peptide vaccine in humans for the first time. The DNeasy Blood and Tissue Kit was used to extract genomic DNA from EDTA blood for TCRB sequencing.

Libraries were built with the immunoSEQ multiplex PCR assay. Rearranged TCR beta chain sequences were amplified using the hsTCRB Kit according to the manufacturer's protocol. TCRB libraries were sequenced on an Illumina MiSeq. The authors' pipeline ran thus. Demultiplexing, trimming and gene mapping were performed with the kit vendor's proprietary platform. This is the immuneACCESS table as TCRdb keeps it, with only in-frame sequences that have V and J called. A part of the clones is gone; compared with another copy, unresolved V genes explain less than half, and the rest is unexplained. The V and J calls and the clone size are those of that table, but D and trimming were determined from the DNA. Within this sample are tens of thousands of clones, with 75% to 85% of them counted one time only. The ten largest clones add up to about 12% of the sample. This specimen comes from a study of a mutant IDH1 vaccine in newly diagnosed glioma (dated by TCRdb to the early 2020s). Study-wide context: Patients were given eight vaccinations, in weeks 1, 3, 5, 7, 11, 15, 19 and 23, which matched visits V03 through V10. Vaccination began 4-6 weeks after radiotherapy alone, or alongside temozolomide cycles in the chemotherapy-containing groups. Of the approximately 33 treated patients, about 62% were male and approximately 38% were female, and the mean age was approximately 41 years. Prior to enrollment, patients had been given standard therapy consisting of radiotherapy alone, temozolomide alone, or radiochemotherapy with temozolomide, with the combination given to most patients. Peripheral blood samples were drawn at six visits, namely V03 (baseline), V05, V07, V10, V12 and V13. Longitudinal TCRB deep sequencing was performed for 25 to 30 treated patients wherever samples were available for exploratory analyses.

The full study reports these points: Changes in the top peripheral T cell clonotypes picked up by TCRB sequencing did not appear to be linked to pseudoprogression. The authors stated that sample limitations prevented analyses of patient blood samples from being reproduced. PBMC samples for TCRB deep sequencing were selected based on availability. Immune responses induced by the vaccine were seen in 93.3% of patients across multiple MHC alleles.

Sequencing used PBMCs, obtained from a glioma patient whose treatment included an IDH1 peptide vaccine. This TCR came from a man aged 50-60 years with glioma. The chain couples TRBV6-6 to TRBJ1-1; a stretch of 7 junction bases matches TRBD1. The DNA sequence reads TGTGCCAGCAGCTCGGGACAGACGAACACTGAAGCTTTCTTT. It translates to CASSSGQTNTEAFF.